These 12 T cell receptor beta chains were all obtained from the same sample, sequenced in a study of blood T cell repertoires in COVID-19. Clones were read by immunoSEQ multiplex PCR, and TCRdb kept only the in-frame ones, dropping some. The sample shows roughly 300,000 clones, about 93% of them seen only once. The sequencing sample was made of peripheral blood. The receptors come from a woman in her twenties or thirties with COVID-19, enrolled during active disease.

The chain has TRBV9 and TRBJ1-6, with D tentatively TRBD1 (6 bases). This CDR3 spans 14 amino acids. The ends were cut back, 4 bases at V and 8 bases at J, with 13 bases in the middle. From germline, CDR1 is SGDLS and CDR2 YYNGEE. The CDR3 region is CASSPRTVDSPLHF. The CDR3 DNA reads as TGTGCCAGCAGCCCCCGGACAGTTGATTCACCCCTCCACTTT.

This rearrangement joins TRBV6-5 to TRBJ2-5; 7 nucleotides agree with TRBD2. This CDR3 has 15 amino acids. V lost 0 bases and J lost 4; bases outside the gene matches: 5. Germline values: CDR1 MNHEY, CDR2 SVGAGI. The CDR3 protein is CASSYSGGSGETQYF. CDR3 bases: TGTGCCAGCAGTTACTCGGGGGGGTCCGGAGAGACCCAGTACTTC.

The rearrangement joins TRBV2 to TRBJ1-6; D is possibly TRBD1 (5 bases). Looked up from germline, CDR1 is SNHLY and CDR2 is FYNNEI. The CDR3 totals 13 residues. V lost 3 bases, J lost 6 bases, and 6 bases lay in between. The chain's CDR3 is CASSDRANSPLHF. The CDR3 DNA follows: TGTGCCAGCAGTGACAGGGCTAATTCACCCCTCCACTTT.

The rearrangement uses TRBV4-3 and TRBJ2-7; TRBD1 matches at 9 bases. Germline V gene sequence: CDR1 LGHNA, CDR2 YSLEER. V lost 2 bases to trimming and J lost 7 bases; unmatched junction nucleotides: 12. The CDR3 is 16 amino acids. The CDR3 region has the DNA TGCGCCAGCAGCCAATCCGACAGGGGGATTACGTCAGAGCAGTACTTC. It encodes CASSQSDRGITSEQYF.

The gene calls are TRBV9 and TRBJ1-5; perhaps TRBD1 as D (5 bases). CDR3 length: 12 residues. V was trimmed by 7 bases and J by 5 bases, leaving 10 bases between them. The germline V gene encodes CDR1 SGDLS and CDR2 YYNGEE. The CDR3 coding sequence is TGTGCCAGCGGTACAGGCGATCAGCCCCAGCATTTT. Protein product: CASGTGDQPQHF.

The chain uses TRBV21-1 and TRBJ2-2; TRBD2 was called by the table and not checked on the DNA. TRBV21-1 is labeled a pseudogene. This CDR3 is 20 amino acids long. The CDR3 loop reads CASSKALSTSRVILTGELFF. The CDR3 nucleotides read TGTGCCAGCAGCAAAGCGCTTTCGACTAGCCGGGTTATTCTCACCGGGGAGCTGTTTTTT.

This chain connects TRBV9 to TRBJ1-2, with D hard to call. CDR3 length: 15 residues. V dropped 0 bases and J dropped 4 bases, with 13 bases sitting between them. Germline V CDR1 and CDR2: SGDLS, YYNGEE. DNA for the CDR3: TGTGCCAGCAGCGTAGGATGGAGGTCTACCTATGGCTACACCTTC. Translation gives CASSVGWRSTYGYTF.

The J gene is TRBJ2-7, the V gene TRBV27; D unresolved. Trimming removed 3 bases from V and 2 bases from J, with 8 bases in between. CDR1 and CDR2 (germline): MNHEY, SMNVEV (reference sequence). This CDR3 contains 13 residues. DNA of the CDR3: TGTGCCAGCAGTTTTGGTGCGCCCTACGAGCAGTACTTC. Protein sequence: CASSFGAPYEQYF.

The chain couples TRBV27 to TRBJ1-5; D gene unclear. This CDR3 is built from 15 residues. Per the germline V gene, CDR1 is MNHEY and CDR2 is SMNVEV (reference sequence). V was clipped by 0 bases and J by 7 bases, with 13 bases between them. The CDR3 protein is CASSLSQTGLQPQHF. CDR3 nucleotide sequence: TGTGCCAGCAGTTTATCGCAAACGGGTCTCCAGCCCCAGCATTTT.

The chain combines TRBV18 with TRBJ1-2; D perhaps matches TRBD1 (6 bases). There are 13 residues in the CDR3. V was pared by 3 bases and J by 2 bases, with 7 bases between. The germline gives CDR1 KGHSH, CDR2 LQKENI. The CDR3 DNA sequence: TGTGCCAGCTCACCCGGGACAAACTATGGCTACACCTTC. Translating gives CASSPGTNYGYTF.

CDR3 nucleotides: TGTGCCAGCAGCTTGCAACTAGCGGGAGTAGAGACCCAGTACTTC. As protein: CASSLQLAGVETQYF. The chain recombines TRBV5-4 with TRBJ2-5; 11 bases are a match to TRBD2. CDR1 and CDR2 from the germline V gene are SGHNT and YYREEE (reference sequence). The CDR3 spans 15 residues. V gave up 1 base and J gave up 4 bases; unmatched junction bases: 3.

This clone came up once. The gene calls are TRBV7-8 and TRBJ1-1; no firm D call. CDR1 is SGHVS and CDR2 is FQNEAQ in the germline V gene. The CDR3 is 10 amino acids. This CDR3 is CASGNTEAFF. CDR3 sequence (DNA): TGTGCATCAGGGAACACTGAAGCTTTCTTT.